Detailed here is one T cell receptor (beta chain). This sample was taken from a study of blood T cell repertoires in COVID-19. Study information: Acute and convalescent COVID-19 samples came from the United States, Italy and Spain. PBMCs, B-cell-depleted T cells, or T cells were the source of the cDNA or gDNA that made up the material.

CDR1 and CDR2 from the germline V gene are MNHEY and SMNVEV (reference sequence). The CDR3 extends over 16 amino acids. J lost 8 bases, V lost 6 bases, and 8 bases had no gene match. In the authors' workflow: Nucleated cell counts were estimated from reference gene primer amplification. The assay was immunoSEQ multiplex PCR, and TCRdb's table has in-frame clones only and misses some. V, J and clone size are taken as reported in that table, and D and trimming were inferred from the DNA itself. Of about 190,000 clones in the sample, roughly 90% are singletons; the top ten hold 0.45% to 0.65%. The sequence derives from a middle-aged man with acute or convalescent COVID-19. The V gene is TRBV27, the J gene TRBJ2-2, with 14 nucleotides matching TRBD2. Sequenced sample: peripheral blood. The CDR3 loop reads CASRPRGTSGSGELFF. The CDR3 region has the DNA TGTGCCAGCAGACCGAGAGGGACTAGCGGGAGTGGGGAGCTGTTTTTT.